This entry lists 22 T cell receptor beta chains sequenced from one sample in a study of cytomegalovirus exposure and HLA in healthy donors (TCRdb year 2017). Library method: the immunoSEQ multiplex PCR assay. For the multiplex PCR, a mixture combining 60 forward primers for TCR Vbeta segments and 13 reverse primers for TCR Jbeta segments was used. TCRdb limited this immuneACCESS table to in-frame rearrangements with V and J called. A share of clones is missing; checked studies link under half to unresolved V genes, and the rest is unexplained. The sample includes 85,000 to 120,000 clones, with 75% to 85% observed a single time. Roughly 1.6% of the sample is taken by the ten largest. Material: PBMCs. All receptors come from a man aged 50 to 59 in good health and CMV-seronegative.

This rearrangement joins TRBV6-6 to TRBJ1-3; D perhaps matches TRBD1 (5 bases). This CDR3 spans 15 amino acids. With 2 bases removed from V and 0 bases from J, the gap between germline ends came to 8 bases. Germline CDR1 is MNHNY and CDR2 is SVGAGI (reference sequence). The CDR3 reads CASSYAGRSGNTIYF. CDR3 DNA: TGTGCCAGCAGTTACGCAGGGCGCTCTGGAAACACCATATATTTT.

The chain has TRBV9 and TRBJ2-5; 16 bases map to TRBD2. Germline V gene sequence: CDR1 SGDLS, CDR2 YYNGEE. CDR3 size: 17 residues. V lost 2 bases, J lost 2 bases, and 3 bases stayed unmatched. The CDR3 nucleotides read TGTGCCAGCAGCGTTGGGGGACTAGCGGGGGGGCAAGAGACCCAGTACTTC. Protein sequence: CASSVGGLAGGQETQYF.

This rearrangement joins TRBV5-4 to TRBJ1-1; D unclear. Germline values: CDR1 SGHNT, CDR2 YYREEE (reference sequence). Trimming cost V 4 bases and J 2 bases, with 21 bases left between them. The CDR3 is made up of 17 amino acids. The CDR3 is CASSLFLSGRRNTEAFF. The CDR3 nucleotides are TGTGCCAGCAGCCTATTTTTAAGCGGGAGGAGAAACACTGAAGCTTTCTTT.

The V gene is TRBV11-2, the J gene TRBJ1-1, with D uncertain. This CDR3 has 13 amino acids. CDR1 and CDR2 (germline): SGHAT, FQNNGV. Trimming shortened V by 3 bases and J by 0 bases, and 5 bases separated the two germline ends. The CDR3 region is CASSLRVNTEAFF. DNA of the CDR3: TGTGCCAGCAGCTTGAGGGTGAACACTGAAGCTTTCTTT.

This clone was detected a few times. The genes are TRBV4-2 and TRBJ1-5; D perhaps matches TRBD1 (6 bases). Germline CDR1 LGHNA, CDR2 YNFKEQ. The V gene lost 8 bases and the J gene lost 0 bases, with 11 bases spanning the gap. The length of the CDR3 is 14 residues. This CDR3 is CASSEGGSNQPQHF. For the CDR3, the DNA is TGTGCCAGCTCCGAAGGGGGTAGCAATCAGCCCCAGCATTTT.

About this clone itself: A junction boundary mismatches the germline segment, possibly from a read error. The chain is built from TRBV6-1 and TRBJ2-2; D unclear. Per germline, CDR1 MNHNS and CDR2 SASEGT. The CDR3 has 14 residues. The CDR3 loop reads CAGSISVLVGELFF. CDR3 DNA: TGTGCCGGCAGTATCAGCGTCTTAGTCGGGGAGCTGTTTTTT.

The chain couples TRBV4-2 to TRBJ2-7, with D hard to call. The V gene lost 1 base and the J gene lost 4 bases, with 14 bases spanning the gap. Germline loops: CDR1 LGHNA, CDR2 YNFKEQ. The CDR3 is made up of 15 amino acids. This CDR3 reads CASSQVDDSLYEQYV. CDR3 nucleotides: TGTGCCAGCAGCCAAGTAGACGACTCGTTATACGAGCAGTACGTC.

CDR3 region: CASSSWKTGGMSGYTF. The CDR3 bases are TGTGCCAGCAGCTCATGGAAGACAGGGGGAATGAGTGGCTACACCTTC. This chain joins TRBV5-4 and TRBJ1-2; 9 positions agree with TRBD1. Germline V gene data show CDR1 as SGHNT and CDR2 as YYREEE (reference sequence). The V and J ends lost 3 bases and 7 bases, in that order; junction bases with no gene match: 13. This CDR3 has 16 amino acids.

This chain links TRBV10-1 with TRBJ2-3; 8 bases line up with TRBD2. From germline, CDR1 is WNHNN and CDR2 SYGVQD (reference sequence). The CDR3 runs 16 residues. Unmatched junction bases numbered 7, after V lost 5 bases and J lost 0 bases. CDR3 amino acids: CASSPRLAPSTDTQYF. Here the CDR3 DNA reads TGCGCCAGCAGTCCGCGACTAGCGCCTAGCACAGATACGCAGTATTTT.

This chain links TRBV30 with TRBJ2-5; 8 bases fit TRBD2. CDR1 GTSNPN and CDR2 SVGIG come from the germline V gene (reference sequence). J was trimmed by 5 bases and V by 4 bases; bases with no gene match: 9. There are 14 residues in the CDR3. The CDR3 spells CAWTYGGAGETQYF. The CDR3 DNA reads as TGTGCCTGGACCTACGGGGGGGCGGGGGAGACCCAGTACTTC.

The V gene is TRBV28, the J gene TRBJ2-5; TRBD2 aligns across 14 bases. Germline V gene lookup returns CDR1 MDHEN and CDR2 SYDVKM. V was clipped by 4 bases and J by 4 bases; unmatched bases: 2. The CDR3 contains 15 residues. The CDR3 protein is CASSSTSGGGETQYF. The CDR3 bases are TGTGCCAGCAGTTCGACTAGCGGGGGGGGAGAGACCCAGTACTTC.

This clone was found a few times. The V gene is TRBV5-1, the J gene TRBJ2-1; D perhaps matches TRBD2 (6 bases). This CDR3 is 14 amino acids long. Germline V gene sequence: CDR1 SGHRS, CDR2 YFSETQ. Trimming took off 3 bases at V and 9 bases at J, with 16 bases between the two ends. CDR3 sequence (DNA): TGCGCCAGCAGCTGGGACTCCAACGGCCCTGAGCAGTTCTTC. Residues: CASSWDSNGPEQFF.

The DNA for the CDR3 is TGTGCCTGGAGTGCTGGAGGCGATGAGCAGTTCTTC. It encodes CAWSAGGDEQFF. The chain couples TRBV30 to TRBJ2-1, with D possibly being TRBD2 (5 bases). Germline CDR1 reads GTSNPN; CDR2 reads SVGIG (reference sequence). This CDR3 contains 12 residues. Trimming cost V 1 base and J 8 bases, with 9 bases left between them.

This clone was picked up one time. V is TRBV5-1 and J is TRBJ2-5; D may be TRBD1 (5 bases). Germline V gene data show CDR1 as SGHRS and CDR2 as YFSETQ. V was trimmed by 4 bases and J by 4 bases, leaving 11 bases between them. This CDR3 spans 13 amino acids. Written as DNA, the CDR3 is TGCGCCAGCAGCGAGACAGTCTCAGAGACCCAGTACTTC. Its translation is CASSETVSETQYF.

This clone was counted only a few times. This chain joins TRBV7-2 and TRBJ1-1; unclear D gene. The V end was cut by 1 base, the J end by 4 bases, with 7 bases between. The CDR3 extends over 13 amino acids. CDR1 is SGHTA and CDR2 is FQGNSA in the germline V gene. The CDR3 sequence: CASSLEAGTEAFF. The CDR3 DNA reads TGTGCCAGCAGCTTAGAGGCGGGCACTGAAGCTTTCTTT.

The rearrangement joins TRBV6-1 to TRBJ2-5; D remains unclear. CDR1 is MNHNS, CDR2 SASEGT, per germline. V lost 4 bases to trimming and J lost 5 bases, with 14 bases between them. The CDR3 loop spans 14 amino acids. The CDR3 protein is CASSVPGGRETQYF. In DNA, the CDR3 is TGTGCCAGCAGTGTCCCTGGCGGTAGGGAGACCCAGTACTTC.

This clone has just one count. V gene TRBV12-5 combines with J gene TRBJ2-3; D perhaps matches TRBD2 (5 bases). Trimming cost V 7 bases and J 5 bases, with 34 bases left between them. This CDR3 is built from 20 residues. Germline V lookup: CDR1 LGHNT, CDR2 FRNRAP. The CDR3 protein is CASAESPPRLRDITVDTQYF. CDR3 in DNA: TGTGCTAGTGCCGAATCTCCCCCCCGCTTGAGGGATATCACGGTAGATACGCAGTATTTT.

V usage is TRBV5-1 and J usage is TRBJ1-1; TRBD1 might be the D (5 bases). The CDR3 has 13 amino acids. Trimming removed 3 bases at V and 10 bases at J, with 16 bases between. Per germline, CDR1 SGHRS and CDR2 YFSETQ. In nucleotides, the CDR3 is TGCGCCAGCAGCTGGGGGGTCAGGTCGGGAGCTTTCTTT. This codes for CASSWGVRSGAFF.

This clone was detected only a few times. This chain connects TRBV7-9 to TRBJ2-7, with a weak D call TRBD2 (6 bases). Germline loops: CDR1 SEHNR, CDR2 FQNEAQ (reference sequence). The CDR3 contains 13 residues. The ends were cut back, 5 bases at V and 0 bases at J, with 8 bases in the middle. This chain's CDR3 is CASSPTSSYEQYF. CDR3 DNA: TGTGCCAGCAGCCCGACTAGCTCCTACGAGCAGTACTTC.

This rearrangement joins TRBV4-2 to TRBJ2-5; D is ambiguous. There are 12 residues in the CDR3. The V end lost 6 bases, the J end lost 4 bases, and 9 bases lay between the germline ends. Germline V lookup: CDR1 LGHNA, CDR2 YNFKEQ. The CDR3 DNA is TGTGCCAGCAGTCGAAGAGGAGAGACCCAGTACTTC. As protein: CASSRRGETQYF.

V is TRBV12-5 and J is TRBJ2-1, with TRBD1 matching over 8 bases. Germline lookup yields CDR1 LGHNT and CDR2 FRNRAP. This CDR3 has 14 residues. V shed 5 bases, J shed 8 bases, and the junction held 8 bases outside the gene matches. CDR3 loop: CASGPGQGGDEQFF. CDR3 coding DNA: TGTGCTAGTGGTCCCGGACAGGGAGGTGATGAGCAGTTCTTC.

The V call is TRBV6-1, the J call TRBJ1-5; D unresolved. This CDR3 spans 14 amino acids. Germline V gene lookup returns CDR1 MNHNS and CDR2 SASEGT. Trimming shortened V by 6 bases and J by 0 bases, and 9 bases separated the two germline ends. The CDR3 nucleotides are TGTGCCAGCAGCTCCAGATTTAGCAATCAGCCCCAGCATTTT. Translation gives CASSSRFSNQPQHF.